Each of the 21 T cell receptor beta chains below was sequenced from the same sample in a study of CD8 T cells in Susac syndrome. RNA in amounts of roughly 0.5 to 1 ug was reverse transcribed with random hexamers. One entry per CDR3 protein results from TCRdb running MiXCR on the immunoSEQ multiplex PCR reads. The table lists about 200,000 distinct CDR3 sequences, roughly nine tenths of them singletons, with 0.087% in the top ten. Material for sequencing was CD4+ T cells from PBMCs. These receptors were collected from a human donor with Susac syndrome.

In nucleotides, the CDR3 is TGTGCCAGCAGTGCTTCGGGGAACACTGAAGCTTTCTTT. The encoded protein is CASSASGNTEAFF. The V gene is TRBV6-1, the J gene TRBJ1-1; D is unresolved. This CDR3 contains 13 residues. CDR1 MNHNS and CDR2 SASEGT come from the germline V gene. V was clipped by 4 bases and J by 1 base, with 7 bases between them.

The rearrangement uses TRBV12-3 or TRBV12-4 and TRBJ2-7, with 8 bases fitting TRBD2. The J segment lost 2 bases and the V segment lost 7 bases, leaving 4 bases of the junction unmatched. CDR3 length: 13 amino acids. The CDR3 region has the DNA TGTGCCAGCACATCGGGGGGGCCCTACGAGCAGTACTTC. Residues: CASTSGGPYEQYF.

This chain links TRBV3-1 with TRBJ1-2; unclear D gene. The CDR3 runs 14 residues. With 2 bases removed from V and 4 bases from J, the gap between germline ends came to 11 bases. Germline assignment: CDR1 LGHDT and CDR2 YNNKEL (reference sequence). For the CDR3, the DNA is TGTGCCAGCAGCCAAAGGGCCAGCTTCTATGGCTACACCTTC. Translation gives CASSQRASFYGYTF. The full variable domain, rest sourced from reference TRBV3-1 and TRBJ1-2, is DTAVSQTPKYLVTQMGNDKSIKCEQNLGHDTMYWYKQDSKKFLKIMFSYNNKELIINETVPNRFSPKSPDKAHLNLHINSLELGDSAVYFCASSQRASFYGYTFGSGTRLTVV.

The chain has TRBV6-1 and TRBJ1-6; TRBD1 matches at 9 bases. CDR3 length: 17 amino acids. Germline V gives CDR1 MNHNS, CDR2 SASEGT. The V and J ends lost 6 bases and 14 bases, in that order; junction bases with no gene match: 20. CDR3 nucleotide sequence: TGTGCCAGCAGCAAAGACGCCGTCGGGACAGGGCGGCGAGCCCTCCACTTT. It encodes CASSKDAVGTGRRALHF.

CDR3 sequence: CASSEGTGGADTQYF. For the CDR3, the DNA is TGCGCCAGCAGCGAAGGGACAGGTGGGGCGGATACGCAGTATTTT. The V call is TRBV5-1, the J call TRBJ2-3; TRBD1 agrees at 8 bases. Germline CDR1 SGHRS, CDR2 YFSETQ. The J segment lost 6 bases and the V segment lost 4 bases, leaving 10 bases of the junction unmatched. The CDR3 has 15 amino acids. Full variable domain (missing parts from reference TRBV5-1 and TRBJ2-3): KAGVTQTPRYLIKTRGQQVTLSCSPISGHRSVSWYQQTPGQGLQFLFEYFSETQRNKGNFPGRFSGRQFSNSRSEMNVSTLELGDSALYLCASSEGTGGADTQYFGPGTRLTVL.

This clonotype appeared a single time. The chain links TRBV3-1 to TRBJ2-3; 9 bases map to TRBD2. CDR1 is LGHDT and CDR2 is YNNKEL in the germline V gene (reference sequence). Trimming took 1 base from V and 2 from J; bases not matched to a gene: 4. This CDR3 is 16 amino acids long. The CDR3 DNA sequence: TGTGCCAGCAGCCAAGTCCTAGCGGGGAACACAGATACGCAGTATTTT. Residues: CASSQVLAGNTDTQYF.

The sample holds a few counts of this clonotype. V is TRBV6-1 and J is TRBJ2-1, with 9 bases aligning to TRBD2. The length of the CDR3 is 16 residues. The germline V gene encodes CDR1 MNHNS and CDR2 SASEGT. Germline trimming cut 2 bases from V and 0 bases from J; bases unmatched to any gene: 2. CDR3 protein: CASSELAGFSYNEQFF. CDR3 bases: TGTGCCAGCAGTGAACTAGCGGGGTTCTCCTACAATGAGCAGTTCTTC.

This clonotype has just one count. This chain joins TRBV29-1 and TRBJ2-5; D gene uncertain. Deletions cut 1 base from V and 1 base from J, with 10 bases between. The CDR3 has 14 amino acids. Germline V gives CDR1 SQVTM, CDR2 ANQGSEA. The CDR3 DNA follows: TGCAGCGTTGAAGTCAGCGATCTCCAAGAGACCCAGTACTTC. This sequence encodes CSVEVSDLQETQYF.

The V and J genes are TRBV18 and TRBJ2-5; no reliable D call. CDR1 and CDR2 (germline): KGHSH, LQKENI. CDR3 size: 13 residues. Between the trimmed V and J ends, which lost 2 bases and 5 bases, there was a span of 9 bases. CDR3 in DNA: TGTGCCAGCTCACCATACCTCGGCGAGACCCAGTACTTC. Its protein product is CASSPYLGETQYF.

The chain carries TRBV15 and TRBJ1-1; no reliable D call. Between the trimmed V and J ends, which lost 3 bases and 3 bases, there was a span of 11 bases. The V gene's germline CDR1 is LNHNV and CDR2 YYDKDF (reference sequence). This CDR3 has 14 amino acids. The CDR3 nucleotides are TGTGCCACCAGCAGTATCATAGAAGACACTGAAGCTTTCTTT. Its protein product is CATSSIIEDTEAFF. Using reference TRBV15 and TRBJ1-1 for the parts outside the CDR3, the full variable domain is DAMVIQNPRYQVTQFGKPVTLSCSQTLNHNVMYWYQQKSSQAPKLLFHYYDKDFNNEADTPDNFQSRRPNTSFCFLDIRSPGLGDTAMYLCATSSIIEDTEAFFGQGTRLTVV.

This chain uses TRBV3-1 with TRBJ2-5; D is unclear. In germline, CDR1 is LGHDT, CDR2 YNNKEL (reference sequence). The CDR3 has 15 residues. With 1 base removed from V and 0 bases from J, the gap between germline ends came to 9 bases. The CDR3, as DNA: TGTGCCAGCAGCCAAGTCGTAACCCACCAAGAGACCCAGTACTTC. Translating it yields CASSQVVTHQETQYF.

Notes on this clonotype: One end of the junction is discordant with germline, which a read error may explain. This CDR3 is CASTPGLAGINEQFF. CDR3 nucleotides: TGTGCTAGCACCCCAGGACTAGCGGGGATAAATGAGCAGTTCTTC. This rearrangement joins TRBV7-7 to TRBJ2-1; TRBD2 agrees at 12 bases. CDR3 length equals 15 residues. The germline CDR1 and CDR2 sequences are SSHAT and FNYEAQ (reference sequence).

V and J are TRBV7-2 and TRBJ2-1, with a possible D match to TRBD2 (5 bases). Germline V lookup: CDR1 SGHTA, CDR2 FQGNSA. Trimming took 1 base from V and 7 from J, leaving 14 bases between them. The CDR3 is made up of 15 amino acids. Here the CDR3 DNA reads TGTGCCAGCAGCTTAGTAACTTATTCGGGAAATGAGCAGTTCTTC. Residues: CASSLVTYSGNEQFF.

This clonotype was picked up one time. The V call is TRBV18, the J call TRBJ1-6; 8 bases are a match to TRBD1. The length of the CDR3 is 16 residues. V shed 6 bases and J 3 bases; nucleotides not matched to a gene: 7. CDR1 and CDR2 (germline): KGHSH, LQKENI. The CDR3 DNA follows: TGTGCCAGCTCGACCCTTGACAGGGGCTATAATTCACCCCTCCACTTT. This codes for CASSTLDRGYNSPLHF.

This clonotype appeared a single time. The chain combines TRBV18 with TRBJ2-7; no reliable D call. CDR1 and CDR2 from the germline V gene are KGHSH and LQKENI. The germline V and J ends were trimmed by 3 bases and 0 bases, with 12 bases remaining between them. The CDR3 sequence is 15 residues long. The CDR3 sequence is CASSPRSGSSYEQYF. The CDR3 region has the DNA TGTGCCAGCTCACCCCGTTCGGGCAGCTCCTACGAGCAGTACTTC.

This clonotype was recorded only once. The gene calls are TRBV5-5 and TRBJ2-7; the match to TRBD1 covers 8 bases. Trimming cost V 4 bases and J 5 bases; bases outside gene matches: 11. Germline assignment: CDR1 SGHKS and CDR2 YYEKEE (reference sequence). CDR3 length: 15 residues. This CDR3 is CASSPLGQGVHEQYF. CDR3 DNA: TGTGCCAGCAGCCCCCTCGGACAGGGTGTCCACGAGCAGTACTTC.

The genes are TRBV4-1 and TRBJ2-4; tentative D call: TRBD1 (6 bases). The CDR3 totals 16 residues. Per the germline V gene, CDR1 is MGHRA and CDR2 is YSYEKL. The germline V and J ends were trimmed by 4 bases and 0 bases, with 13 bases remaining between them. The CDR3 loop is CASSRAGEIAKNIQYF. CDR3 nucleotides: TGCGCCAGCAGCCGCGCAGGGGAGATAGCCAAAAACATTCAGTACTTC.

The rearrangement links TRBV30 to TRBJ2-3; 10 nucleotides line up with TRBD2. Germline-derived CDR1 and CDR2 are GTSNPN and SVGIG (reference sequence). This CDR3 comprises 18 residues. With 0 bases clipped from V and 0 bases from J, the junction kept 9 bases outside the gene matches. CDR3 sequence (DNA): TGTGCCTGGAGTGTAGGGCTAGCGGGGGATGTTAGCACAGATACGCAGTATTTT. Protein product: CAWSVGLAGDVSTDTQYF.

The chain combines TRBV2 with TRBJ2-7; no clear D gene. The V end lost 9 bases, the J end lost 5 bases, and 14 bases lay between the germline ends. CDR1 and CDR2 (germline): SNHLY, FYNNEI. The CDR3 runs 12 residues. The CDR3 here is CASLIEAHEQYF. CDR3 nucleotides: TGTGCCAGTCTTATTGAGGCGCACGAGCAGTACTTC.

This clonotype was counted a single time. The J gene is TRBJ2-3, the V gene TRBV11-2; TRBD1 is a possible D gene (6 bases). The CDR3 sequence is 16 residues long. CDR1 and CDR2 (germline): SGHAT, FQNNGV. V lost 5 bases and J 3 bases, leaving 18 bases between the germline ends. CDR3 in amino acids: CASSAVRIQGTDTQYF. The DNA for the CDR3 is TGTGCCAGCAGCGCCGTAAGGATCCAGGGGACAGATACGCAGTATTTT.

V and J are TRBV9 and TRBJ2-2; a weak D match, TRBD2 (5 bases). This CDR3 is built from 16 residues. Trimming took 0 bases from V and 1 from J, leaving 10 bases between them. From germline, CDR1 is SGDLS and CDR2 YYNGEE. Here the CDR3 DNA reads TGTGCCAGCAGCGTAGCTCCGGGATTGAACACCGGGGAGCTGTTTTTT. It encodes CASSVAPGLNTGELFF.